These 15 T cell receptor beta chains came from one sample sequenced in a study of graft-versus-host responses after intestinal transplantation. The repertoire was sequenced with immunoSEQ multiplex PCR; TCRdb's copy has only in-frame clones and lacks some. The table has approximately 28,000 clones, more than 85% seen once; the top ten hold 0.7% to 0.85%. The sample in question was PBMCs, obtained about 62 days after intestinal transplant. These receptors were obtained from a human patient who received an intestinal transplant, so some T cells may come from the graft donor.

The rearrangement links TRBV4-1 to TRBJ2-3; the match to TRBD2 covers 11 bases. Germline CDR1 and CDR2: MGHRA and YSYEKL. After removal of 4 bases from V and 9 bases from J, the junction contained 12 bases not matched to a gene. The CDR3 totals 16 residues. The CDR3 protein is CASSPWTSGPMGTQYF. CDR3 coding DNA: TGCGCCAGCAGCCCATGGACTAGCGGGCCGATGGGGACGCAGTATTTT.

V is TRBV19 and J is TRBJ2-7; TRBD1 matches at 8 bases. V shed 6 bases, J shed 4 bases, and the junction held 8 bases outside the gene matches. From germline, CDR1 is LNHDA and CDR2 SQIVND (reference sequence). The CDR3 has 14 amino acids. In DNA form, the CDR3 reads TGTGCCAGTAGCCCCGTGACAGGGGCTTACGAGCAGTACTTC. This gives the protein CASSPVTGAYEQYF.

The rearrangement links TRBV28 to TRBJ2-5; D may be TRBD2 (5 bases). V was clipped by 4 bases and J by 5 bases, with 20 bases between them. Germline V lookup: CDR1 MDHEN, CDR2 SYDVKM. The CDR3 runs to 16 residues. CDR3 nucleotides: TGTGCCAGCAGTTCTCCTCGGGGTAGCAGGAGGGAGACCCAGTACTTC. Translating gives CASSSPRGSRRETQYF. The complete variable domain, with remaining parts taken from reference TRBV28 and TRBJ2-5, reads DVKVTQSSRYLVKRTGEKVFLECVQDMDHENMFWYRQDPGLGLRLIYFSYDVKMKEKGDIPEGYSVSREKKERFSLILESASTNQTSMYLCASSSPRGSRRETQYFGPGTRLLVL.

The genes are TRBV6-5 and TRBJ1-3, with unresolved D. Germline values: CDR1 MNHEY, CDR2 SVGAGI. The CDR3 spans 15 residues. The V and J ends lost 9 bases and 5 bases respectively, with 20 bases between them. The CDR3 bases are TGTGCCAGTCGTCTCCACCTCTTGTCGCGAAACACCATATATTTT. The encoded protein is CASRLHLLSRNTIYF.

The CDR3 loop reads CASSRGVGGVDTQYF. The DNA for the CDR3 is TGTGCCAGCAGCCGAGGTGTAGGAGGGGTAGATACGCAGTATTTT. The V and J genes are TRBV7-3 and TRBJ2-3; tentative D call: TRBD2 (6 bases). V gave up 5 bases and J gave up 5 bases, with 17 bases separating them. The CDR3 runs to 15 residues. Germline V gene data show CDR1 as SGHTA and CDR2 as FQGTGA.

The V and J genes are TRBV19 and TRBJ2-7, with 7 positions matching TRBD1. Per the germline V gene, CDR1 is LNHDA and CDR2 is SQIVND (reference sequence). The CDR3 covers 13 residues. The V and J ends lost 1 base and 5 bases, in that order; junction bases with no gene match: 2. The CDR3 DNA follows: TGTGCCAGTAGTATAGTCAGGGGGAACGAGCAGTACTTC. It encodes CASSIVRGNEQYF.

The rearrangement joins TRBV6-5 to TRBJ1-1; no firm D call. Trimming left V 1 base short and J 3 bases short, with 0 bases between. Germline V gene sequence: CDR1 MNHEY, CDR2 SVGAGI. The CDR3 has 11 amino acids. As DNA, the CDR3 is TGTGCCAGCAGTTACTACACTGAAGCTTTCTTT. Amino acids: CASSYYTEAFF.

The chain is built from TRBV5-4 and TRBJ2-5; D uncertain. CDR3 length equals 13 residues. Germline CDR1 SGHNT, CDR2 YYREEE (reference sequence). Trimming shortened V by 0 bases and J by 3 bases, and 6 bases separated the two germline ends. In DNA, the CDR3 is TGTGCCAGCAGCTTGGGACCCGAAGAGACCCAGTACTTC. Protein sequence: CASSLGPEETQYF.

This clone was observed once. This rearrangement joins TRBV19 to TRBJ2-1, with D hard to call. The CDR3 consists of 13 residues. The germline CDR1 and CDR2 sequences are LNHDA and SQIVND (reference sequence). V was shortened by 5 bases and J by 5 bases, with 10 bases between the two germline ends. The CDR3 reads CASSYVPDNEQFF. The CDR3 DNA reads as TGTGCCAGTAGTTATGTTCCCGACAATGAGCAGTTCTTC.

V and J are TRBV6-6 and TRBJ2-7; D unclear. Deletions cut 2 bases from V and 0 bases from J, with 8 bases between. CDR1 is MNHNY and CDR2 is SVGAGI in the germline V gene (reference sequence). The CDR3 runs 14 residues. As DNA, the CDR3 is TGTGCCAGCAGTTACACTTCGGTCTCCTACGAGCAGTACTTC. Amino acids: CASSYTSVSYEQYF.

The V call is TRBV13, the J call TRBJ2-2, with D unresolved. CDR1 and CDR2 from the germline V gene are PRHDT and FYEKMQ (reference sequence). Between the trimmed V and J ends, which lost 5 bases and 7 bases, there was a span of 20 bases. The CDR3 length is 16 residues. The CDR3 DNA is TGTGCCAGCAGCCGACCATCATCACAGAGTGGCGGGGAGCTGTTTTTT. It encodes CASSRPSSQSGGELFF.

CDR3 region: CASSAASYNEQFF. The CDR3 coding sequence is TGTGCCAGCAGTGCTGCATCGTACAATGAGCAGTTCTTC. V and J are TRBV6-1 and TRBJ2-1; no clear D. The CDR3 is 13 amino acids. The V gene's germline CDR1 is MNHNS and CDR2 SASEGT. V was trimmed by 4 bases and J by 4 bases, leaving 8 bases between them.

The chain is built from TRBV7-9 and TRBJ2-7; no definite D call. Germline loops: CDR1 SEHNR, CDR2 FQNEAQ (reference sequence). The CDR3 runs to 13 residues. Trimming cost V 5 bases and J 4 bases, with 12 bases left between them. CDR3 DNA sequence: TGTGCCAGCAGCCTCCCCTCCGCTTACGAGCAGTACTTC. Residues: CASSLPSAYEQYF.

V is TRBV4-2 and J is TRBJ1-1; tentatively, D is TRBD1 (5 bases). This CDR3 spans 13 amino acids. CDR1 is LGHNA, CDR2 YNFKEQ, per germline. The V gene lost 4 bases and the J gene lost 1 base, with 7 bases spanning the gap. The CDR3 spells CASSPGQNTEAFF. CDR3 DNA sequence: TGTGCCAGCAGCCCCGGACAGAACACTGAAGCTTTCTTT.

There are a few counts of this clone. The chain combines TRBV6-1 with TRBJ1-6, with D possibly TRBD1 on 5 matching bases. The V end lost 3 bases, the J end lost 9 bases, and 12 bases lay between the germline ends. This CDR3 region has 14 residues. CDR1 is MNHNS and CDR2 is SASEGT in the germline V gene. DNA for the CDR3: TGTGCCAGCAGTGACCAGGGTTCGGCTTCACCCCTCCACTTT. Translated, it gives CASSDQGSASPLHF.